Presented here are 30 T cell receptor beta chains from one specimen sequenced in a study of T-cell reconstitution after alpha-beta-depleted transplantation in children. TCRbeta library preparation incorporated unique molecular identifiers. TCRdb reprocessed the PCR reads with MiXCR, giving one entry per CDR3 protein. The data contain about 490,000 distinct CDR3 sequences, under 12% of them singletons. The sample consisted of PBMCs, taken before TCRalphabeta/CD19-depleted stem cell transplant. These receptors all come from a child aged 2 to 15 with inherited bone marrow failure, due to receive a stem cell transplant.

In regard to this clonotype: A clone one base away is much larger, so this may be a read error. The V and J genes are TRBV27 and TRBJ2-3, with D possibly being TRBD1 (5 bases). Germline CDR1 reads MNHEY; CDR2 reads SMNVEV (reference sequence). The CDR3 is made up of 16 amino acids. The CDR3 here is CASSFWPTASTHTQYF. The CDR3 coding sequence is TGTGCCAGCAGTTTCTGGCCGACAGCTTCCACACATACGCAGTATTTT.

The table lists this clonotype with many counts. V gene TRBV7-2 combines with J gene TRBJ2-7, with TRBD2 matching over 10 bases. The V gene's germline CDR1 is SGHTA and CDR2 FQGNSA. This CDR3 contains 15 residues. V shed 2 bases and J 4 bases; nucleotides not matched to a gene: 5. DNA for the CDR3: TGTGCCAGCAGCTTACTAGCGGGAGTGCCATACGAGCAGTACTTC. This translates into CASSLLAGVPYEQYF.

The sample holds many counts of this clonotype. The rearrangement links TRBV6-5 to TRBJ2-1; a possible D gene is TRBD2 (5 bases). The ends were cut back, 6 bases at V and 1 base at J, with 19 bases in the middle. Germline V gene sequence: CDR1 MNHEY, CDR2 SVGAGI. The CDR3 consists of 17 residues. CDR3 bases: TGTGCCAGCAGCCGGCCAGCGGCTAGTGAATCCTACAATGAGCAGTTCTTC. The encoded protein is CASSRPAASESYNEQFF.

The chain has TRBV12-3 or TRBV12-4 and TRBJ2-5, with no clear D. The CDR3 loop spans 11 amino acids. Trimming left V 4 bases short and J 6 bases short, with 6 bases between. The CDR3 loop is CASSSTQTQYF. CDR3 coding DNA: TGTGCCAGCAGTTCTACACAGACCCAGTACTTC.

This chain links TRBV6-5 with TRBJ2-2, with D uncertain. Between the trimmed V and J ends, which lost 1 base and 3 bases, there was a span of 15 bases. Germline values: CDR1 MNHEY, CDR2 SVGAGI. CDR3 size: 17 residues. DNA of the CDR3: TGTGCCAGCAGTTACTGGCCAGCAACCGTCGACACCGGGGAGCTGTTTTTT. Translated, it gives CASSYWPATVDTGELFF.

This clonotype was found many times. The chain couples TRBV14 to TRBJ1-2; D gene uncertain. In germline, CDR1 is SGHDN, CDR2 FVKESK. This CDR3 has 14 amino acids. The V and J ends lost 1 base and 3 bases respectively, with 9 bases between them. CDR3 in amino acids: CASSQVSEYYGYTF. The CDR3 region has the DNA TGTGCCAGCAGCCAAGTATCGGAGTACTATGGCTACACCTTC.

This clonotype was seen at least ten times. This chain uses TRBV10-3 with TRBJ2-6; D unresolved. The CDR3 spans 13 residues. Trimming cost V 5 bases and J 4 bases, with 6 bases left between them. Per germline, CDR1 ENHRY and CDR2 SYGVKD. In DNA, the CDR3 is TGTGCCATCAGTCCAGTGGGGGCCAACGTCCTGACTTTC. Its protein product is CAISPVGANVLTF.

This clonotype showed up just a few times. V and J are TRBV7-6 and TRBJ2-7; D assignment may be TRBD1 or TRBD2 (5 bases each). Trimming removed 4 bases from V and 4 bases from J, with 17 bases in between. The CDR3 sequence is 15 residues long. Germline loops: CDR1 SGHVS, CDR2 FNYEAQ. CDR3 residues: CASSWVFGDGYEQYF. In nucleotides, the CDR3 is TGTGCCAGCAGCTGGGTCTTCGGGGACGGGTACGAGCAGTACTTC.

Points on this clonotype: The junction shows a germline mismatch at one end, possibly a read error. The rearrangement joins TRBV7-3 to TRBJ2-2; D perhaps matches TRBD2 (6 bases). The length of the CDR3 is 17 residues. CDR1 and CDR2 (germline): SGHTA, FQGTGA. In DNA form, the CDR3 reads TGTACCAGCTGTTTCTGGAAGGTCGGGGGTCTGACCGGGGAGCTGTTTTTT. Protein sequence: CTSCFWKVGGLTGELFF.

The sample holds one count of this clonotype. The chain carries TRBV18 and TRBJ2-1; a possible D gene is TRBD1 (5 bases). Germline V gives CDR1 KGHSH, CDR2 LQKENI. Trimming removed 3 bases at V and 6 bases at J, with 12 bases between. The CDR3 has 14 residues. In nucleotides, the CDR3 is TGTGCCAGCTCACCCGACAGTTACCGCAATGAGCAGTTCTTC. Encoded protein: CASSPDSYRNEQFF.

Only a few counts were recorded for this clonotype. The chain joins TRBV6-1 to TRBJ2-5, with D unclear. The CDR3 runs to 16 residues. Germline V lookup: CDR1 MNHNS, CDR2 SASEGT. The germline V and J ends were trimmed by 6 bases and 8 bases, with 25 bases remaining between them. In DNA, the CDR3 is TGTGCCAGCAGCAAATTCGGCGGCCCTCCGAGTGACACCCAGTACTTC. Amino acid sequence: CASSKFGGPPSDTQYF.

This clonotype has a count of ten or more. The chain employs TRBV5-4 and TRBJ2-1; 8 bases line up with TRBD2. V lost 2 bases and J lost 8; bases outside the gene matches: 6. From germline, CDR1 is SGHNT and CDR2 YYREEE (reference sequence). The CDR3 covers 14 residues. As DNA, the CDR3 is TGTGCCAGCAGCTTCAGCGGGAGTAACGATGAGCAGTTCTTC. Translated, it gives CASSFSGSNDEQFF.

This clonotype was counted at least ten times. The chain joins TRBV28 to TRBJ2-1, with 12 positions matching TRBD2. V lost 6 bases and J lost 4; bases outside the gene matches: 4. The CDR3 has 15 amino acids. The germline V gene encodes CDR1 MDHEN and CDR2 SYDVKM. CDR3 in DNA: TGTGCCAGCAGCACTAGCGGGAGGCGTTACAATGAGCAGTTCTTC. Its translation is CASSTSGRRYNEQFF. Combining the CDR3 with reference TRBV28 and TRBJ2-1 gives the whole variable domain DVKVTQSSRYLVKRTGEKVFLECVQDMDHENMFWYRQDPGLGLRLIYFSYDVKMKEKGDIPEGYSVSREKKERFSLILESASTNQTSMYLCASSTSGRRYNEQFFGPGTRLTVL.

This clonotype was counted between two and nine times. This chain connects TRBV7-9 to TRBJ1-1; 7 bases map to TRBD1. The junction had 11 bases not matched to a gene; V was cut back by 6 bases and J by 4 bases. Per the germline V gene, CDR1 is SEHNR and CDR2 is FQNEAQ (reference sequence). The CDR3 runs to 15 residues. The CDR3 sequence: CASSQNQGVGTEAFF. In nucleotides, the CDR3 is TGTGCCAGCAGTCAAAATCAGGGGGTGGGCACTGAAGCTTTCTTT. Full variable domain (missing parts from reference TRBV7-9 and TRBJ1-1): DTGVSQNPRHKITKRGQNVTFRCDPISEHNRLYWYRQTLGQGPEFLTYFQNEAQLEKSRLLSDRFSAERPKGSFSTLEIQRTEQGDSAMYLCASSQNQGVGTEAFFGQGTRLTVV.

This clonotype showed up just a few times. The J gene is TRBJ2-2, the V gene TRBV11-2, with D unclear. V lost 5 bases and J 4 bases, leaving 11 bases between the germline ends. The CDR3 consists of 14 residues. The germline V gene encodes CDR1 SGHAT and CDR2 FQNNGV. The CDR3 DNA follows: TGTGCCAGCAGCCCGGCTCGCTCCACCGGGGAGCTGTTTTTT. It specifies CASSPARSTGELFF. Variable domain in full (rest from reference TRBV11-2 and TRBJ2-2): EAGVAQSPRYKIIEKRQSVAFWCNPISGHATLYWYQQILGQGPKLLIQFQNNGVVDDSQLPKDRFSAERLKGVDSTLKIQPAKLEDSAVYLCASSPARSTGELFFGEGSRLTVL.

In this sample, this clonotype turned up many times. J is TRBJ2-2 and V is TRBV29-1, with D uncertain. This CDR3 spans 14 amino acids. Trimming shortened V by 4 bases and J by 5 bases, and 14 bases separated the two germline ends. Germline CDR1 is SQVTM and CDR2 is ANQGSEA. DNA for the CDR3: TGCAGCGTTGTGAAAACGGATGGGACCGGGGAGCTGTTTTTT. Translated: CSVVKTDGTGELFF.

Ten or more counts support this clonotype. The rearrangement joins TRBV4-3 to TRBJ2-3; D is uncertain. The V gene's germline CDR1 is LGHNA and CDR2 YSLEER. The length of the CDR3 is 13 residues. The V end lost 3 bases, the J end lost 6 bases, and 10 bases lay between the germline ends. The CDR3 region has the DNA TGCGCCAGCAGCCAGGCCCTTGGGGATACGCAGTATTTT. Amino acids: CASSQALGDTQYF.

V and J are TRBV19 and TRBJ2-3; D is perhaps TRBD1 (5 bases). V was cut by 10 bases and J by 6 bases, with 20 bases left in between. CDR1 is LNHDA, CDR2 SQIVND, per germline (reference sequence). CDR3 length: 14 amino acids. The CDR3 spells CATAETDVFDTQYF. CDR3 DNA: TGTGCCACGGCAGAGACAGATGTTTTCGATACGCAGTATTTT.

At least ten counts were recorded for this clonotype. The chain employs TRBV28 and TRBJ2-1; 9 bases map to TRBD1. Germline V gene lookup returns CDR1 MDHEN and CDR2 SYDVKM. CDR3 length: 16 residues. Trimming at V came to 5 bases and at J to 2 bases, leaving 7 bases not matched to a gene. CDR3 DNA: TGTGCCAGCAGTGAACTACAGGGGGCTGCCTACAATGAGCAGTTCTTC. Its translation: CASSELQGAAYNEQFF.

This clonotype was recorded many times. This chain uses TRBV3-1 with TRBJ2-7; 12 nucleotides line up with TRBD2. Trimming took 1 base from V and 2 from J; bases not matched to a gene: 3. The CDR3 spans 16 residues. Germline V lookup: CDR1 LGHDT, CDR2 YNNKEL (reference sequence). The CDR3 coding sequence is TGTGCCAGCAGCCAAGCCCTAGCGGGAGGGCCCTACGAGCAGTACTTC. This translates into CASSQALAGGPYEQYF.

There are many counts of this clonotype. This chain connects TRBV12-5 to TRBJ2-2; D is perhaps TRBD1 or TRBD2 (6 bases each). This CDR3 region has 16 residues. V was shortened by 1 base and J by 6 bases, with 15 bases between the two germline ends. Germline CDR1 is LGHNT and CDR2 is FRNRAP. The DNA for the CDR3 is TGTGCTAGTGGTTTGGGACTAGGGGGAATTCCCGGGGAGCTGTTTTTT. Its protein product is CASGLGLGGIPGELFF.

This clonotype has at least ten counts. The chain combines TRBV30 with TRBJ2-1; maybe TRBD2 (6 bases). Germline V gene data show CDR1 as GTSNPN and CDR2 as SVGIG (reference sequence). The CDR3 loop spans 11 amino acids. Trimming stripped 0 bases from V and 10 bases from J, with 7 bases between. The CDR3 reads CAWSVGGEQFF. CDR3 coding DNA: TGTGCCTGGAGTGTCGGAGGGGAGCAGTTCTTC.

V is TRBV12-3 or TRBV12-4 and J is TRBJ2-2; perhaps D is TRBD1 or TRBD2 (6 bases each). This CDR3 has 15 amino acids. V was trimmed by 7 bases and J by 4 bases, leaving 16 bases between them. CDR3 DNA: TGTGCCAGCATGGGGGCGGGAATTCTCACCGGGGAGCTGTTTTTT. It codes for CASMGAGILTGELFF.

Many counts were recorded for this clonotype. The J gene is TRBJ2-7, the V gene TRBV20-1; tentative D call: TRBD1 (5 bases). Trimming shortened V by 3 bases and J by 6 bases, and 18 bases separated the two germline ends. Looked up from germline, CDR1 is DFQATT and CDR2 is SNEGSKA (reference sequence). The CDR3 runs to 14 residues. The DNA of the CDR3 is TGCAGTGCTAGGGACATACACGTTATGGGCGAGCAGTACTTC. Translation: CSARDIHVMGEQYF.

This clonotype has a count of ten or more. The chain joins TRBV27 to TRBJ2-1, with D perhaps matching TRBD1 (6 bases). Germline values: CDR1 MNHEY, CDR2 SMNVEV (reference sequence). V was trimmed by 0 bases and J by 2 bases, leaving 17 bases between them. The CDR3 runs 18 residues. CDR3 in DNA: TGTGCCAGCAGTTTATCGTCCAGGGGTACTAACCCCTACAATGAGCAGTTCTTC. Translation: CASSLSSRGTNPYNEQFF.

The table lists this clonotype with a count of one. This may be a read error: a much more frequent sequence differs by one nucleotide. The chain links TRBV27 to TRBJ2-7, with unresolved D. The CDR3 runs 14 residues. The V gene's germline CDR1 is MNHEY and CDR2 SMNVEV (reference sequence). The CDR3: CATSPLTATYEQYF. The CDR3, as DNA: TGTGCCACCAGTCCCCTTACAGCTACCTACGAGCAGTACTTC.

This clonotype has a count of ten or more. The chain uses TRBV7-2 and TRBJ2-3; D unclear. The CDR3 covers 18 residues. The V gene's germline CDR1 is SGHTA and CDR2 FQGNSA. The ends were cut back, 0 bases at V and 0 bases at J, with 16 bases in the middle. In nucleotides, the CDR3 is TGTGCCAGCAGCTTAGCTGTCAGGATCCAACATAGCACAGATACGCAGTATTTT. Residues: CASSLAVRIQHSTDTQYF.

A note on this clonotype: Just one base apart from a much larger clone, this may be a read error. The V gene is TRBV29-1, the J gene TRBJ2-7, with 15 bases identical to TRBD2. The V gene's germline CDR1 is SQVTM and CDR2 ANQGSEA. This CDR3 spans 15 amino acids. The CDR3 sequence is CIVTGLAGGRYEQYF. The CDR3 region has the DNA TGCATCGTCACCGGACTAGCGGGAGGGCGGTACGAGCAGTACTTC.

This clonotype has a count of ten or more. V usage is TRBV4-2 and J usage is TRBJ2-5; D is ambiguous. Trimming removed 3 bases from V and 1 base from J, with 12 bases in between. Germline assignment: CDR1 LGHNA and CDR2 YNFKEQ. This CDR3 spans 15 amino acids. CDR3 amino acids: CASSHGAILQETQYF. CDR3 nucleotide sequence: TGTGCCAGCAGCCATGGTGCAATTCTCCAAGAGACCCAGTACTTC.

This clonotype was detected ten times or more. This chain joins TRBV9 and TRBJ1-3, with unresolved D. Germline-derived CDR1 and CDR2 are SGDLS and YYNGEE. V was pared by 0 bases and J by 4 bases, with 8 bases between. The CDR3 contains 14 residues. As DNA, the CDR3 is TGTGCCAGCAGCGTAGAAGTTATGGGAAACACCATATATTTT. Translated: CASSVEVMGNTIYF.